This T cell receptor beta chain emerged from a study of T cell responses to AZD1222 COVID-19 vaccine. Study-wide points: Vaccine-related CD4 TCRs covered spike, predominating at 160-218 and 743-854. Increased Spike-specific TCR breadth and depth were observed after two AZD1222 doses. In the spike-specific TCR repertoire, nearly half reportedly target unmutated variant regions.

Measured with immunoSEQ multiplex PCR; TCRdb has only the in-frame clones, and not every one. The table includes about 200,000 clones, approximately 94% detected once. A word on this clone: What it binds is unknown.

CDR1 and CDR2 from the germline V gene are LGHDT and YNNKEL (reference sequence). Trimming left V 4 bases short and J 6 bases short, with 9 bases between. The CDR3 has 12 amino acids. The sequences come from peripheral blood, collected on day 0 of MenACWY control vaccination. The chain is built from TRBV3-1 (or the pseudogene TRBV3-2) and TRBJ1-2; D is ambiguous. The sequence derives from an adult in good health. Here the CDR3 reads CASSLSVDGYTF. The CDR3 DNA reads as TGTGCCAGCAGCCTATCTGTGGATGGCTACACCTTC.